These T cell receptor beta chains were read from a single sample in a study of T-cell reconstitution after alpha-beta-depleted transplantation in children. TCRdb independently ran MiXCR on the PCR reads; one entry per CDR3 protein. The data show 190,000 or so distinct CDR3 sequences, approximately 7% seen once. Sequences were derived from PBMCs from the stem cell graft donor, sampled from the stem cell graft. These TCRs come from a human donor who donated a stem cell graft to a child with Wiskott-Aldrich syndrome. CDR3s include the opening cysteine and the closing phenylalanine or tryptophan. Fields, in order: J gene, D gene, V gene, clone size, CDR3 protein, CDR3 DNA. D genes are given only for firm matches. Clone size is stated in some rows and not others, as once, few, many or a class when expanded.

TRBJ2-1 | TRBD2 | TRBV4-3 | many | CASSARLAGDDVPYNEQFF | TGCGCCAGCAGCGCCCGACTAGCGGGAGACGATGTCCCCTACAATGAGCAGTTCTTC
TRBJ1-5 | NA | TRBV6-5 | many | CASSYGDSYSNQPQHF | TGTGCCAGCAGTTACGGAGACAGCTATAGCAATCAGCCCCAGCATTTT
TRBJ2-4 | NA | TRBV11-2 | many | CASSSQGGAKNIQYF | TGTGCCAGCAGCTCCCAGGGAGGAGCCAAAAACATTCAGTACTTC
TRBJ2-7 | NA | TRBV7-6 | few | CASARAISYEQYF | TGTGCCAGCGCGAGGGCTATCTCCTACGAGCAGTACTTC
TRBJ1-1 | NA | TRBV29-1 | many | CSARRTNTEAFF | TGCAGCGCCCGACGCACGAACACTGAAGCTTTCTTT
TRBJ2-5 | TRBD2 | TRBV15 | many | CATSRNLAGEETQYF | TGTGCCACCAGCAGGAACCTGGCGGGAGAAGAGACCCAGTACTTC
TRBJ2-2 | TRBD2 | TRBV7-2 | few | CASSLVAGAINTGELFF | TGTGCCAGCAGCTTAGTAGCGGGGGCCATAAACACCGGGGAGCTGTTTTTT
TRBJ2-3 | NA | TRBV5-1 | many | CASSSVGGTLLENTQYF | TGCGCCAGCAGCTCTGTCGGGGGTACTCTCCTGGAAAATACGCAGTATTTT
TRBJ2-6 | TRBD1 | TRBV5-1 | many | CASSLGQGAGANVLTF | TGTGCCAGCAGCTTAGGTCAGGGGGCTGGGGCCAACGTCCTGACTTTC
TRBJ2-5 | TRBD2 | TRBV12-3/TRBV12-4 | many | CASRLTSGQETQYF | TGTGCCAGCAGATTGACTAGCGGGCAAGAGACCCAGTACTTC
TRBJ1-2 | TRBD1 | TRBV3-1 | NA | CASRPPGTGIYGYTF | TGTGCCAGCAGACCCCCCGGGACAGGGATCTATGGCTACACCTTC
TRBJ2-7 | TRBD2 | TRBV27 | many | CASSPSGKYEQYF | TGTGCCAGCAGTCCTAGCGGGAAATACGAGCAGTACTTC
TRBJ2-2 | NA | TRBV5-1 | many | CASSRTEHTGELFF | TGCGCCAGCAGCCGGACAGAGCACACCGGGGAGCTGTTTTTT
TRBJ2-3 | NA | TRBV5-1 | many | CASSQGGGDTQYF | TGCGCCAGCAGCCAGGGAGGGGGAGATACGCAGTATTTT
TRBJ2-7 | NA | TRBV7-6 | many | CASSFNTNSYEQYF | TGTGCCAGCAGCTTCAATACCAACTCCTACGAGCAGTACTTC
TRBJ2-5 | NA | TRBV7-6 | many | CASSPQVETQYF | TGTGCCAGCAGCCCCCAGGTGGAGACCCAGTACTTC
TRBJ2-1 | TRBD1 | TRBV10-2 | many | CASRDTGGGNEQFF | TGCGCCAGCAGGGATACAGGGGGTGGTAATGAGCAGTTCTTC
TRBJ2-1 | TRBD1 | TRBV12-3/TRBV12-4 | NA | CAFSLKFRQGANNEQFF | TGTGCCTTCAGTTTAAAATTTAGACAGGGGGCGAACAATGAGCAGTTCTTC
TRBJ1-1 | NA | TRBV11-2 | many | CASSPRDREATEAFF | TGTGCCAGCAGCCCTCGTGATCGCGAGGCCACTGAAGCTTTCTTT
TRBJ1-4 | TRBD1 | TRBV20-1 | many | CSAITGTDNEKLFF | TGCAGTGCCATAACCGGGACAGATAATGAAAAACTGTTTTTT
TRBJ1-2 | TRBD1 | TRBV27 | many | CASSSDTGVYGYTF | TGTGCCAGCAGCTCAGATACAGGGGTCTATGGCTACACCTTC
TRBJ2-7 | TRBD1 | TRBV6-1 | many | CASSEDRVDEQYF | TGTGCCAGCAGTGAGGACAGGGTTGACGAGCAGTACTTC
TRBJ1-1 | TRBD1 | TRBV10-3 | many | CAIRVTGGRTEAFF | TGTGCCATCAGGGTTACAGGGGGCCGCACTGAAGCTTTCTTT
TRBJ1-1 | NA | TRBV10-3 | NA | CAISEEGFDTEAFF | TGTGCCATCAGTGAGGAGGGATTCGACACTGAAGCTTTCTTT
TRBJ2-1 | NA | TRBV11-3 | NA | CASSATGLLNNEQFF | TGTGCCAGCAGCGCTACAGGTTTATTAAACAATGAGCAGTTCTTC
TRBJ1-6 | NA | TRBV6-5 | many | CASSPGGIDNSPLHF | TGTGCCAGCAGCCCGGGGGGAATTGATAATTCACCCCTCCACTTT
TRBJ1-4 | TRBD1 | TRBV12-3/TRBV12-4 | many | CASSLGTGGLGKLFF | TGTGCCAGCAGTTTAGGGACAGGGGGCTTAGGAAAACTGTTTTTT
TRBJ1-4 | NA | TRBV7-2 | NA | CASSLVGLGKLFF | TGTGCCAGCAGCTTAGTGGGCCTGGGAAAACTGTTTTTT
TRBJ2-1 | TRBD2 | TRBV24-1 | many | CATSDLSGGRNNEQFF | TGTGCCACCAGTGATTTAAGCGGGGGGCGAAACAATGAGCAGTTCTTC
TRBJ2-5 | TRBD2 | TRBV12-3/TRBV12-4 | few | CASSPLAGAQETQYF | TGTGCCAGCAGCCCTCTAGCGGGGGCGCAAGAGACCCAGTACTTC
TRBJ1-1 | NA | TRBV5-1 | many | CASSFLLSGNTEAFF | TGCGCCAGCAGCTTTCTGTTGTCGGGGAACACTGAAGCTTTCTTT
TRBJ1-1 | NA | TRBV20-1 | many | CSASEDLNTEAFF | TGCAGTGCTTCGGAGGATCTGAACACTGAAGCTTTCTTT
TRBJ2-1 | TRBD2 | TRBV12-3/TRBV12-4 | many | CASSFGAGGSEQFF | TGTGCCAGCAGTTTCGGGGCGGGAGGTAGTGAGCAGTTCTTC
TRBJ2-7 | NA | TRBV10-3 | many | CAISGAGDTYEQYF | TGTGCCATCAGTGGGGCAGGTGATACCTACGAGCAGTACTTC
TRBJ1-5 | NA | TRBV5-5 | many | CASSLAGGSGSYQPQHF | TGTGCCAGCAGCTTGGCGGGTGGGTCGGGGTCCTACCAGCCCCAGCATTTT
TRBJ1-1 | TRBD1 | TRBV6-2/TRBV6-3 | many | CASYTPSDRGRMNTEAFF | TGTGCCAGCTACACGCCGAGTGACAGGGGGCGAATGAACACTGAAGCTTTCTTT
TRBJ2-2 | TRBD2 | TRBV5-4 | NA | CASTSKVSAGVNTGELFF | TGTGCCAGCACCTCCAAGGTTTCAGCGGGGGTAAACACCGGGGAGCTGTTTTTT
TRBJ2-7 | TRBD1 | TRBV6-5 | many | CASSYSPGQPWDEQYF | TGTGCCAGCAGTTACTCTCCGGGACAGCCCTGGGACGAGCAGTACTTC
TRBJ2-1 | NA | TRBV10-3 | many | CAIRRDTSSYNEQFF | TGTGCCATCAGGCGGGACACCTCTTCCTACAATGAGCAGTTCTTC
TRBJ2-2 | NA | TRBV5-1 | few | CASSLGGDLTGELFF | TGCGCCAGCAGCTTGGGAGGGGACCTCACCGGGGAGCTGTTTTTT
TRBJ2-5 | NA | TRBV25-1 | many | CASSPGWVQETQYF | TGTGCCAGCAGCCCCGGTTGGGTCCAAGAGACCCAGTACTTC
TRBJ2-7 | NA | TRBV29-1 | many | CSVLDSSSYEQYF | TGCAGCGTTCTGGACAGCAGCTCCTACGAGCAGTACTTC
TRBJ2-7 | NA | TRBV18 | NA | CASSPRTAAYEQYF | TGTGCCAGCTCACCACGTACAGCGGCGTACGAGCAGTACTTC
TRBJ2-3 | NA | TRBV20-1 | many | CSARDRTTSLRDTQYF | TGCAGTGCTAGAGATCGGACTACCTCCCTTAGGGATACGCAGTATTTT
TRBJ1-1 | TRBD1 | TRBV5-1 | few | CASSNGQAEAFF | TGCGCCAGCAGCAACGGACAGGCAGAAGCTTTCTTT
TRBJ2-7 | TRBD2 | TRBV5-1 | few | CASGLAGGLSYEQYF | TGCGCCAGCGGATTAGCGGGGGGACTCTCCTACGAGCAGTACTTC
TRBJ1-1 | NA | TRBV11-2 | few | CASSFPLGADTEAFF | TGTGCCAGCAGCTTCCCCCTCGGGGCGGACACTGAAGCTTTCTTT
TRBJ1-2 | NA | TRBV2 | once | CASSGRGRVDGYTF | TGTGCCAGCAGTGGTCGGGGCAGGGTCGATGGCTACACCTTC
TRBJ2-3 | NA | TRBV4-2 | many | CASSQVTMAGNTQYF | TGTGCCAGCAGCCAAGTTACCATGGCCGGGAATACGCAGTATTTT
TRBJ2-2 | NA | TRBV6-4 | many | CASSDAQAGELFF | TGTGCCAGCAGTGACGCCCAGGCCGGGGAGCTGTTTTTT
TRBJ2-7 | NA | TRBV21-1 | many | CASSKEARWSLSSYEQYF | TGTGCCAGCAGCAAAGAGGCCCGTTGGAGCCTAAGCTCCTACGAGCAGTACTTC
TRBJ2-7 | NA | TRBV6-5 | many | CASSYSLPPSISYEQYF | TGTGCCAGCAGTTACTCCCTCCCTCCCAGCATCTCCTACGAGCAGTACTTC
TRBJ2-2 | TRBD1 | TRBV6-1 | many | CASTPGQGAPGELFF | TGTGCCAGCACTCCGGGACAGGGGGCGCCCGGGGAGCTGTTTTTT
TRBJ2-7 | NA | TRBV10-3 | many | CATAVEREYEQYF | TGTGCCACCGCCGTTGAAAGAGAGTACGAGCAGTACTTC
TRBJ2-1 | NA | TRBV5-1 | NA | CASSFQAGTTNEQFF | TGCGCCAGCAGCTTTCAAGCGGGCACCACCAATGAGCAGTTCTTC
TRBJ2-3 | NA | TRBV6-5 | many | CASSYSGSTDTQYF | TGTGCCAGCAGTTACTCCGGGAGCACAGATACGCAGTATTTT
TRBJ2-7 | NA | TRBV7-2 | many | CASSLSWGAYEQYF | TGTGCCAGCAGCTTATCGTGGGGGGCCTACGAGCAGTACTTC
TRBJ2-1 | TRBD2 | TRBV20-1 | many | CSAEPASGGLPRHEQFF | TGCAGTGCCGAGCCGGCTAGCGGGGGGCTCCCCAGGCATGAGCAGTTCTTC
TRBJ1-1 | NA | TRBV6-4 | many | CASSGTLNTEAFF | TGTGCCAGCAGTGGGACACTGAACACTGAAGCTTTCTTT